A single TCR beta chain is shown here with its context. Antigen unknown. These data come from a study of shared clonotypes between healthy human individuals. Libraries were prepared by immunoSEQ multiplex PCR; TCRdb keeps only in-frame clonotypes and omits some of them. The sample gives about 2.4 million clones, over 85% of which show up once; 0.36% is in the top ten. Only Caucasian adults living in Nashville, Tennessee made up the donor group. CD45RA-negative memory and CD45RA+ naive subsets were split from the CD4+ cells. Study-wide results and limits: Clonotypes that were shared across a handful of donors made up approximately 5% of naive CD4 clonotypes.

The V end lost 1 base, the J end lost 7 bases, and 10 bases lay between the germline ends. The CDR3 covers 13 residues. In germline, CDR1 is MGHDK, CDR2 SYGVNS. The clonotype originates from a man between 18 and 35 years old in good health. Some clones in this sample may be carry-over from other donors' samples. The chain uses TRBV25-1 and TRBJ1-2; D unresolved. The sequencing input was naive CD4+ T cells from PBMCs. Indicated subset: CD45RA+ positively selected. CDR3 sequence: CASSESFPGGYTF. The DNA of the CDR3 is TGTGCCAGCAGTGAATCATTTCCAGGTGGCTACACCTTC.